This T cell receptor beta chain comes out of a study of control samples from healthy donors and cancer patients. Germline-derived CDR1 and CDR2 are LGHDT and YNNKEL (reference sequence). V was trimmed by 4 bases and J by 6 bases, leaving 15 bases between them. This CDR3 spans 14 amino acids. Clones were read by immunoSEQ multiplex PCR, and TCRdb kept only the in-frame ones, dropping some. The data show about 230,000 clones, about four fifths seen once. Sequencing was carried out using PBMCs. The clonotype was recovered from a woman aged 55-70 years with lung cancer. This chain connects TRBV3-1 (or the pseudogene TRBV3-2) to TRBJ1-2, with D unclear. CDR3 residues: CASSPSWGTHGYTF. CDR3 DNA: TGTGCCAGCAGCCCGAGTTGGGGTACTCATGGCTACACCTTC.